This T cell receptor beta chain originates from a study of T cell repertoires in aging, cancer and after chemotherapy. TRB rearrangements spanning V, D and J were amplified using mixed TRB-A/B primers. TCRdb processed the multiplex PCR reads anew with MiXCR; each CDR3 protein has one entry. The table has roughly 6,600 distinct CDR3 sequences, almost 30% seen once; the top ten hold about 7%. TCR beta rearrangements were amplified from peripheral blood genomic DNA. This clonotype occurred a few times. As yet, its antigen is unknown. Overall study results and limits: Age-matched healthy donors had significantly more diverse, less clonal blood TCR repertoires than untreated cancer patients. In healthy donors, age-related TCR diversity loss mainly reflected lost richness.

This sequence originates from a human donor in good health. The sequencing sample was made of blood.

CDR3 sequence (DNA): TGTGCCAGTAGTATTATAGGAGCGAATGAGCAGTTCTTC. Its translation is CASSIIGANEQFF. This sequence joins TRBV19 and TRBJ2-1; D not resolved. The ends were cut back, 3 bases at V and 7 bases at J, with 10 bases in the middle. This CDR3 has 13 residues. Per the germline V gene, CDR1 is LNHDA and CDR2 is SQIVND (reference sequence).